The clone carrying this T cell receptor beta chain was observed a handful of times. Healthy Caucasian individuals made up all the donors. These data come from a study of identical twins. A single record per CDR3 protein comes from TCRdb applying MiXCR to the 5' RACE reads. Of some 900,000 distinct CDR3 sequences detected, about 12% appear once; the ten largest clones hold around 1.5%. Trimming shortened V by 5 bases and J by 4 bases, and 12 bases separated the two germline ends. The germline V gene encodes CDR1 SGHTA and CDR2 FQGNSA. This CDR3 is 14 amino acids long. These data were also reused for a study on yellow fever vaccine responses in identical twins.

The sequencing input was PBMCs. The chain recombines TRBV7-2 with TRBJ2-1, with no clear D. The sequence was collected from a woman under 30 in good health. The CDR3 region has the DNA TGTGCCAGCAGCCGACCCGGTCTATACAATGAGCAGTTCTTC. Residues: CASSRPGLYNEQFF.